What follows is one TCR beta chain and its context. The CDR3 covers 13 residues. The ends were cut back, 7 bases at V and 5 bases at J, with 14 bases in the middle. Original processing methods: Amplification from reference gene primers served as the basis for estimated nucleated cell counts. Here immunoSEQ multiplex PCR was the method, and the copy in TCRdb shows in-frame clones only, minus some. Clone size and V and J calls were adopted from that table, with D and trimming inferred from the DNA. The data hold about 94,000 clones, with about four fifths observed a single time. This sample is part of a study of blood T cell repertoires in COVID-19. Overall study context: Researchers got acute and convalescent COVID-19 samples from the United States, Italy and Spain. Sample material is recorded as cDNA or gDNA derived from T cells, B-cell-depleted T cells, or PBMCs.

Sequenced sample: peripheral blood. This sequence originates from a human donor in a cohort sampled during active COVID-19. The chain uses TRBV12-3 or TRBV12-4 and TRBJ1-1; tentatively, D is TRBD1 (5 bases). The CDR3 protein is CASTVGRGTEAFF. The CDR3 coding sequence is TGTGCCAGCACCGTAGGGAGGGGAACTGAAGCTTTCTTT.